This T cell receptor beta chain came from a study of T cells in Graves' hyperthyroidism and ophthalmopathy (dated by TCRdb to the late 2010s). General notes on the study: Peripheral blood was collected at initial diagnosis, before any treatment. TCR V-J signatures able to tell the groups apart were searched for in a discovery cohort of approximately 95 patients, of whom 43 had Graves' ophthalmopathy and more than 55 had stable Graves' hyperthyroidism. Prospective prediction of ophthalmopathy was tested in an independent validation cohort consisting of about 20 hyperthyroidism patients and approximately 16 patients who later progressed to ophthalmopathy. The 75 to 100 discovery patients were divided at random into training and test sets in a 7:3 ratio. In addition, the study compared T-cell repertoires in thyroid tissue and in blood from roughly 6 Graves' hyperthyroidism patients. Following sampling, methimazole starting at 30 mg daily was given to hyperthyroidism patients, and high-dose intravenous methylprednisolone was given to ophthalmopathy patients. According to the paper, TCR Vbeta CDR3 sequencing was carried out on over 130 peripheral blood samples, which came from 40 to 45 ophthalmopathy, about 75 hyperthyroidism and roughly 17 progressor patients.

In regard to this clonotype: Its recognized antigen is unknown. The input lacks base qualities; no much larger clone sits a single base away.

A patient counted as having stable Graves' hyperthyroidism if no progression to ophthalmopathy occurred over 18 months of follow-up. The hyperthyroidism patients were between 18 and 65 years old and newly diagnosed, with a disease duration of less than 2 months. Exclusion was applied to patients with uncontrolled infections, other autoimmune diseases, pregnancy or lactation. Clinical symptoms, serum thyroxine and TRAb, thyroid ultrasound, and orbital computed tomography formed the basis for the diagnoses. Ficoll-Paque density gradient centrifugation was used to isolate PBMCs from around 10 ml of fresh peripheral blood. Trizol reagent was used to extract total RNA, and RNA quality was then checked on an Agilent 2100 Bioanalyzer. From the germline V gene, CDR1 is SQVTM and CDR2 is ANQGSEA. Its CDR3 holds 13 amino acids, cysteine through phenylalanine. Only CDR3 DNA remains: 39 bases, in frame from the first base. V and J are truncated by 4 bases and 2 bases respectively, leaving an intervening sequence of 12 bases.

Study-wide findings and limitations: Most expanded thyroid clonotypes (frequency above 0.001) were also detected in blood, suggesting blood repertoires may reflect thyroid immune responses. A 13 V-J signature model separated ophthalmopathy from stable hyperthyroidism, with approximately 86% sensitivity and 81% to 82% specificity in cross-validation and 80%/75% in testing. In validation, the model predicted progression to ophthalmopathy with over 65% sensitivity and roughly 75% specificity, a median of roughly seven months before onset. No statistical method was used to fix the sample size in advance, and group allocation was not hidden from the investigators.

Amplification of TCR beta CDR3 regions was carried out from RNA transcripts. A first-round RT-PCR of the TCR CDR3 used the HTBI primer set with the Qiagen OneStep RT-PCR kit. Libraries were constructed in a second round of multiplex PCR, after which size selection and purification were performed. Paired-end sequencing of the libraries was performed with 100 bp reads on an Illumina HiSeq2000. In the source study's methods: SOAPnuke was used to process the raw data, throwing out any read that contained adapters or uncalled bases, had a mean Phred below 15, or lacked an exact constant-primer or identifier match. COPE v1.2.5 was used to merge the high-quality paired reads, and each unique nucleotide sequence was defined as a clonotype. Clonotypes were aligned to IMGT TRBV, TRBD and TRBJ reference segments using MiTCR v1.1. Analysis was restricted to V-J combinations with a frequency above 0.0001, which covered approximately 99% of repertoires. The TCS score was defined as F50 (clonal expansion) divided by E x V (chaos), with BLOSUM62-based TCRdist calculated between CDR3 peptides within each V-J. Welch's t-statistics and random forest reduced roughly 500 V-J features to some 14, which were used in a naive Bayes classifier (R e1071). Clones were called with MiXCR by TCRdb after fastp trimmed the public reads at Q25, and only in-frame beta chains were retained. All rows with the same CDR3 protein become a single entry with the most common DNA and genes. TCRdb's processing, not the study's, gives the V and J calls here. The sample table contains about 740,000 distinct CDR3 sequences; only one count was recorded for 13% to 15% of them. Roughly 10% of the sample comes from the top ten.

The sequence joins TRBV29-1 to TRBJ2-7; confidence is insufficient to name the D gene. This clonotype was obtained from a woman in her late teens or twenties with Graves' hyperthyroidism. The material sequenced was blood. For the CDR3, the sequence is CSVARRNAYEQYF. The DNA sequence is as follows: TGCAGCGTTGCCCGGAGAAACGCCTACGAGCAGTACTTC.